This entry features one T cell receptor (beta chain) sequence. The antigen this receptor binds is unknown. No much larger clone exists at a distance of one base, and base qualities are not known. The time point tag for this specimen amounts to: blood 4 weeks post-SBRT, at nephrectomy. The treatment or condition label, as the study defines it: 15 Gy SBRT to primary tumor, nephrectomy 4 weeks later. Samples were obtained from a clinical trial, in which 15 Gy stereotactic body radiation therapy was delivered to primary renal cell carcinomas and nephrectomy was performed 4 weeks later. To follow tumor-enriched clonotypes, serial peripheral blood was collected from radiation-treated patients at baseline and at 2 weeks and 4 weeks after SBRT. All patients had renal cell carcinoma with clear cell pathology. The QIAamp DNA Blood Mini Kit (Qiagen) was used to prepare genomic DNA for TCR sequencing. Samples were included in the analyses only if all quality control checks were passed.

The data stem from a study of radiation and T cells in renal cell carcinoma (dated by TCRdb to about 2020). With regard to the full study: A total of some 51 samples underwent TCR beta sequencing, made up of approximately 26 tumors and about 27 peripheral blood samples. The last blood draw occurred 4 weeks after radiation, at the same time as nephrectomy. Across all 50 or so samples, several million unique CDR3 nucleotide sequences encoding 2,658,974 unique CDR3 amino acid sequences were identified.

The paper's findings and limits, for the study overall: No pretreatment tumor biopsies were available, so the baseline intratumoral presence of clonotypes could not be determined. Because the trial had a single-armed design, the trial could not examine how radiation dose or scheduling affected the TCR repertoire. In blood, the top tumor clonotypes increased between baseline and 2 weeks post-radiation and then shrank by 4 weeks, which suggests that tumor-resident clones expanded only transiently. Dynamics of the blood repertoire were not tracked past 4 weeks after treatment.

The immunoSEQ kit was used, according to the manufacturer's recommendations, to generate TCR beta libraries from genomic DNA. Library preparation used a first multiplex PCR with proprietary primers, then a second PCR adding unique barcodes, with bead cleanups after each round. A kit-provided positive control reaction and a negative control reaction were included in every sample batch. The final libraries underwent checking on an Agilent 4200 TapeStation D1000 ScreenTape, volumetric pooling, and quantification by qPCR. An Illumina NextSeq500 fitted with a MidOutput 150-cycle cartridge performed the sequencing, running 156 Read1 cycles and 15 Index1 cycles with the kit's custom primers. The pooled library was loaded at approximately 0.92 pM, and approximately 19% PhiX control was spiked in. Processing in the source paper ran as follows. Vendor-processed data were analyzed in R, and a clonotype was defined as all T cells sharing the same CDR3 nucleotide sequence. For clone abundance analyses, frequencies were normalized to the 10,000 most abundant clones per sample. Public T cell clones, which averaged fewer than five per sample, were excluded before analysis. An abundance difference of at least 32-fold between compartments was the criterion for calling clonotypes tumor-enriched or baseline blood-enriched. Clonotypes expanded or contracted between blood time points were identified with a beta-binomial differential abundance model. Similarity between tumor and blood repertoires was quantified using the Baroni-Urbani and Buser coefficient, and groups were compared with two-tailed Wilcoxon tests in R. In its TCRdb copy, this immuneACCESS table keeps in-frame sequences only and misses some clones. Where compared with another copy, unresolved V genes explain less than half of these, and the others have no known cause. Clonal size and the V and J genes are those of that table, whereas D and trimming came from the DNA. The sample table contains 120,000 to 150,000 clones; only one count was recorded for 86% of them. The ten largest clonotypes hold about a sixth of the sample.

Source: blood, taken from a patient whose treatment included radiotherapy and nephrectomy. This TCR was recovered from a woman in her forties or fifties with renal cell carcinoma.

CDR3 sequence: CASSRGLFQETQYF. The nucleotide sequence is given as TGCGCCAGCAGCCGGGGACTTTTCCAAGAGACCCAGTACTTC. The chain joins TRBV4-3 to TRBJ2-5; the D segment could be TRBD2, given 6 matching bases. Taken from the germline V gene, the CDR1 and CDR2 loops are LGHNA and YSLEER. The CDR3, from cysteine to phenylalanine, totals 14 residues. Of all the DNA, just the CDR3 is kept, 42 bases in frame from base 1. V was cut back by 4 bases and J by 1 base, leaving a gap of 10 bases between them.